These 7 T cell receptor beta chains were sequenced from one sample in a study of blood T cell repertoires in COVID-19. Assay: immunoSEQ multiplex PCR; the TCRdb copy retains only in-frame clones and omits some. The sample yields around 150,000 clones, 76% seen once. Material: peripheral blood. The receptor set was obtained from a woman over 75 with active or convalescent COVID-19.

The chain has TRBV3-1 (or the pseudogene TRBV3-2) and TRBJ1-1, with 7 bases aligning to TRBD1. J was trimmed by 0 bases and V by 1 base; bases with no gene match: 8. This CDR3 has 17 amino acids. The germline gives CDR1 LGHDT, CDR2 YNNKEL (reference sequence). The CDR3 protein is CASSQVYRGRMNTEAFF. The CDR3 DNA sequence: TGTGCCAGCAGCCAAGTGTACAGGGGAAGGATGAACACTGAAGCTTTCTTT.

This chain joins TRBV13 and TRBJ2-5; 7 nucleotides agree with TRBD2. CDR3 length equals 14 residues. The J segment lost 7 bases and the V segment lost 0 bases, leaving 5 bases of the junction unmatched. Per germline, CDR1 PRHDT and CDR2 FYEKMQ (reference sequence). CDR3 residues: CASSLGSPGGTQYF. The CDR3 DNA reads as TGTGCCAGCAGCTTAGGATCACCGGGAGGGACCCAGTACTTC.

This clone occurred a few times. This rearrangement joins TRBV10-2 to TRBJ1-1; a weak D match, TRBD1 (5 bases). The CDR3 consists of 14 residues. CDR1 WSHSY and CDR2 SAAADI come from the germline V gene. Between the trimmed V and J ends, which lost 6 bases and 1 base, there was a span of 12 bases. CDR3 loop: CASRAGLTNTEAFF. CDR3 nucleotide sequence: TGCGCCAGCAGAGCAGGGTTGACGAACACTGAAGCTTTCTTT.

The V and J genes are TRBV12-5 and TRBJ2-3; TRBD2 agrees at 13 bases. Per the germline V gene, CDR1 is LGHNT and CDR2 is FRNRAP. The CDR3 loop spans 19 amino acids. With 6 bases clipped from V and 2 bases from J, the junction kept 14 bases outside the gene matches. The chain's CDR3 is CASGRTSGGARSNTDTQYF. The CDR3 coding sequence is TGTGCTAGTGGCCGCACTAGCGGGGGGGCCCGATCCAACACAGATACGCAGTATTTT. The variable domain in full, with the rest retrieved from reference TRBV12-5 and TRBJ2-3, is DARVTQTPRHKVTEMGQEVTMRCQPILGHNTVFWYRQTMMQGLELLAYFRNRAPLDDSGMPKDRFSAEMPDATLATLKIQPSEPRDSAVYFCASGRTSGGARSNTDTQYFGPGTRLTVL.

In its sample, this clone was seen once. This chain uses TRBV5-1 with TRBJ1-1; 7 bases align to TRBD1. This CDR3 is built from 14 residues. The germline V gene encodes CDR1 SGHRS and CDR2 YFSETQ. V lost 4 bases and J lost 4; bases outside the gene matches: 7. The CDR3: CASSKKTGATEAFF. In nucleotides, the CDR3 is TGCGCCAGCAGCAAAAAAACAGGGGCCACTGAAGCTTTCTTT.

The chain combines TRBV7-2 with TRBJ2-1; TRBD2 agrees at 7 bases. The V gene's germline CDR1 is SGHTA and CDR2 FQGNSA. The CDR3 has 13 residues. V shed 2 bases and J 12 bases; nucleotides not matched to a gene: 7. CDR3 in DNA: TGTGCCAGCAGCTTATCCCCGGGACTATCGCAGTTCTTC. Amino acid sequence: CASSLSPGLSQFF.

The V and J genes are TRBV5-6 and TRBJ1-2; 7 positions agree with TRBD1. The V segment lost 1 base and the J segment 5 bases; nucleotides outside the gene matches: 5. This CDR3 comprises 14 residues. In germline, CDR1 is SGHDT, CDR2 YYEEEE. The DNA for the CDR3 is TGTGCCAGCAGCTTGTCCACAGGGGTGTATGGCTACACCTTC. Amino acid sequence: CASSLSTGVYGYTF. The full variable domain, with the rest looked up from reference TRBV5-6 and TRBJ1-2, is DAGVTQSPTHLIKTRGQQVTLRCSPKSGHDTVSWYQQALGQGPQFIFQYYEEEERQRGNFPDRFSGHQFPNYSSELNVNALLLGDSALYLCASSLSTGVYGYTFGSGTRLTVV.